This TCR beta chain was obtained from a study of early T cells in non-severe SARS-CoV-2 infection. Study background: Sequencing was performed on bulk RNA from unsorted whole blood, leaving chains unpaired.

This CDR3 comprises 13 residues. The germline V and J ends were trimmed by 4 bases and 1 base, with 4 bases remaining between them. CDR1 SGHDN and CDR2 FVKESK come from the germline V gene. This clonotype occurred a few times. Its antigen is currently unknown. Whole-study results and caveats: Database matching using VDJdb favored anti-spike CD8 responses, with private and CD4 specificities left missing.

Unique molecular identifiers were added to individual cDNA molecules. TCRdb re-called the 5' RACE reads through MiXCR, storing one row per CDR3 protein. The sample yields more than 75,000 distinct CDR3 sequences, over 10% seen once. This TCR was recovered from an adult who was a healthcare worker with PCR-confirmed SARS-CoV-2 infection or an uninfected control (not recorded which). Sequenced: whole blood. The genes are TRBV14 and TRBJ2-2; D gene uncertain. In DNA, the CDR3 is TGTGCCAGCAGCCGGGGGAACACCGGGGAGCTGTTTTTT. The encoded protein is CASSRGNTGELFF. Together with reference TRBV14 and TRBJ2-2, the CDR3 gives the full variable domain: EAGVTQFPSHSVIEKGQTVTLRCDPISGHDNLYWYRRVMGKEIKFLLHFVKESKQDESGMPNNRFLAERTGGTYSTLKVQPAELEDSGVYFCASSRGNTGELFFGEGSRLTVL.